A single sample gave rise to the 5 T cell receptor beta chains below, sequenced in a study of blood T cell repertoires in COVID-19. Profiling relied on immunoSEQ multiplex PCR, and the TCRdb table lists in-frame clones only, not all of them. Of 300,000 to 450,000 clones in the sample, about 90% are singletons; the top ten hold around 1.9%. The sequencing input was PBMCs or T cells enriched from blood (not recorded which). The receptors stem from a man aged 35-49 years in a cohort exposed to, infected with or recovered from COVID-19 (not recorded which).

The rearrangement uses TRBV11-1 and TRBJ2-1; D possibly corresponds to TRBD2 (5 bases). V was clipped by 2 bases and J by 9 bases, with 11 bases between them. This CDR3 is built from 13 residues. In germline, CDR1 is SGHAT, CDR2 FQDESV (reference sequence). CDR3 DNA: TGTGCCAGCAGCTTAAGGTGGGAGCCTGAGCAGTTCTTC. It yields the protein CASSLRWEPEQFF.

The V gene is TRBV19, the J gene TRBJ1-5; D is perhaps TRBD1 (6 bases). The CDR3 length is 15 residues. With 2 bases removed from V and 6 bases from J, the gap between germline ends came to 14 bases. CDR1 and CDR2 from the germline V gene are LNHDA and SQIVND (reference sequence). The CDR3 nucleotides are TGTGCCAGTAGTATATCGGGGGGCTTTGTTCAGCCCCAGCATTTT. Its protein is CASSISGGFVQPQHF.

This clone was seen just once. The chain joins TRBV6-1 to TRBJ2-5; TRBD2 matches 9 bases. From germline, CDR1 is MNHNS and CDR2 SASEGT. The CDR3 extends over 14 amino acids. Unmatched junction bases numbered 4, after V lost 4 bases and J lost 4 bases. CDR3 coding DNA: TGTGCCAGCAGTGTAGCGGGAGTTCGAGAGACCCAGTACTTC. It encodes CASSVAGVRETQYF.

CDR3 nucleotides: TGCAGCGTTAGCGGGAGCTCCTACGAGCAGTACTTC. The encoded protein is CSVSGSSYEQYF. V is TRBV29-1 and J is TRBJ2-7; 8 positions match TRBD2. The CDR3 runs to 12 residues. Per germline, CDR1 SQVTM and CDR2 ANQGSEA. V trimming: 5 bases; J trimming: 0 bases; junction bases outside the gene matches: 0.

The J gene is TRBJ2-7, the V gene TRBV5-1, with TRBD1 matching over 9 bases. The CDR3 contains 16 residues. Germline V lookup: CDR1 SGHRS, CDR2 YFSETQ. The V gene end was trimmed by 1 base and the J gene end by 3 bases; junction bases not matched to a gene: 8. The CDR3 protein is CASSLSLGQGGYEQYF. The CDR3 DNA is TGCGCCAGCAGCTTGTCTCTGGGACAGGGAGGCTACGAGCAGTACTTC.